The 6 T cell receptor beta chains below come from one sample, sequenced in a study of Graves' ophthalmopathy and Graves' hyperthyroidism (dated by TCRdb to the late 2010s). Sequencing was carried out with an Illumina HiSeq 2000. For repertoire sequencing, the TCR beta CDR3 regions were amplified from RNA transcripts. The first round of RT-PCR was done with HTBI primers and the Qiagen OneStep RT-PCR kit, and was followed by a second round of multiplex PCR, then size selection and purification. The raw public reads went through TCRdb reprocessing: fastp at Q25, MiXCR clone calling, in-frame beta chains kept. For every CDR3 protein sequence, its rows merge into one entry that carries the most common genes and DNA. The sample yields 150,000 to 200,000 distinct CDR3 sequences; 30% to 45% were counted once. Roughly 9% of the sample is taken by the ten largest. Sample: peripheral blood. These receptors were obtained from a man under 40 with Graves' ophthalmopathy. Donor details come from another sample of the same person, matched by shared clones.

This chain connects TRBV6-1 to TRBJ2-7; TRBD2 aligns across 11 bases. The CDR3 is 15 residues long. Trimming took 7 bases from V and 2 from J; bases not matched to a gene: 7. Germline loops: CDR1 MNHNS, CDR2 SASEGT. CDR3 sequence reads: CASNRELAGAYEQYF. CDR3 DNA sequence: TGTGCCAGCAATCGAGAACTAGCGGGGGCCTACGAGCAGTACTTC.

This clonotype appeared once. This chain connects TRBV11-3 to TRBJ2-4, with 8 bases fitting TRBD1. V shed 5 bases and J 8 bases; nucleotides not matched to a gene: 8. The CDR3 spans 14 residues. Per germline, CDR1 SGHNT and CDR2 YENEEA. CDR3 nucleotides: TGTGCCAGCAGCGCGTGGACAGGGTTGGACATTCAGTACTTC. Protein sequence: CASSAWTGLDIQYF.

This clonotype was recorded many times. The chain is built from TRBV6-5 and TRBJ1-2; weak D call: TRBD1 (5 bases). The CDR3 is 16 residues long. Germline V gene sequence: CDR1 MNHEY, CDR2 SVGAGI. With 2 bases removed from V and 8 bases from J, the gap between germline ends came to 21 bases. This chain's CDR3 is CASSYEGGTITMGYTF. CDR3 nucleotide sequence: TGTGCCAGCAGTTACGAGGGTGGGACTATAACTATGGGCTACACCTTC.

This clonotype was seen a handful of times. This chain connects TRBV6-1 to TRBJ2-5; D gene unclear. This CDR3 has 11 amino acids. Germline V gene data show CDR1 as MNHNS and CDR2 as SASEGT. Trimming left V 8 bases short and J 5 bases short, with 9 bases between. CDR3 DNA: TGTGCCAGCGTACTCAGGGAGACCCAGTACTTC. Amino acid sequence: CASVLRETQYF.

This clonotype was detected many times. The chain employs TRBV6-5 and TRBJ1-2; TRBD1 agrees at 7 bases. The germline V gene encodes CDR1 MNHEY and CDR2 SVGAGI. The CDR3 length is 13 residues. Unmatched junction bases numbered 5, after V lost 6 bases and J lost 4 bases. The CDR3 DNA reads TGTGCCAGCAGAGTGACAGGGAGCTATGGCTACACCTTC. It translates to CASRVTGSYGYTF.

This clonotype was observed a handful of times. The V and J genes are TRBV15 and TRBJ1-1, with 10 bases lining up with TRBD1. V shed 1 base and J 5 bases; nucleotides not matched to a gene: 7. Germline loops: CDR1 LNHNV, CDR2 YYDKDF (reference sequence). This CDR3 has 16 amino acids. CDR3 in amino acids: CATSRAGDRGGTEAFF. CDR3 DNA: TGTGCCACCAGCAGAGCCGGGGACAGGGGAGGGACTGAAGCTTTCTTT.